This T cell receptor beta chain was sequenced in a study of memory CD4+ T cells and cytomegalovirus serostatus. Across the whole study: Healthy Belgian adult donors included about nine CMV-positive and approximately 25 CMV-negative people.

Single viable CD3+CD4+CD8-CD45RO+ cells were sorted as the memory CD4+ T cells. The protocol was immunoSEQ multiplex PCR, while the TCRdb copy is restricted to in-frame clones and leaves out a portion. The profile shows some 64,000 clones, 75% to 90% of them singletons. Details on this clone: Relative to the germline gene, one junction end is altered; a read error may explain this.

There are 13 residues in the CDR3. Germline lookup yields CDR1 MNHEY and CDR2 SVGAGI. The specimen was memory CD4+ T cells from blood. The chain employs TRBV6-5 and TRBJ1-2; a possible D gene is TRBD1 (6 bases). This TCR was recovered from an adult in good health and CMV-seronegative. This chain's CDR3 is CASTSRDTYGHTF. CDR3 DNA: TGTGCCAGCACCTCCCGGGACACATATGGCCACACCTTC.